The 17 T cell receptor beta chains below all came from one sample that was sequenced in a study of type 1 regulatory T cells. TCRdb redid the calling of the reads with MiXCR, one entry per CDR3 protein. The table shows about 68,000 distinct CDR3 sequences, with 55% to 80% occurring only once. These receptors have no known antigen. Input material: cultured T cells, either the whole culture or a sorted T cell fraction (not recorded which). Indicated subset: Tr1-enriched cell product generated in vitro against host alloantigens. These receptors all stem from a human donor in good health.

This chain joins TRBV11-2 and TRBJ2-7; TRBD2 aligns across 9 bases. Germline loops: CDR1 SGHAT, CDR2 FQNNGV. V lost 4 bases to trimming and J lost 6 bases; unmatched junction nucleotides: 13. The CDR3 contains 16 residues. The CDR3: CASSSSRLAGFLEQYF. The CDR3 DNA is TGTGCCAGCAGCTCCTCCCGGCTAGCGGGATTTCTCGAGCAGTACTTC.

This chain links TRBV7-2 with TRBJ1-5; D gene unclear. This CDR3 has 17 amino acids. Trimming stripped 1 base from V and 2 bases from J, with 15 bases between. From germline, CDR1 is SGHTA and CDR2 FQGNSA. The CDR3 is CASSLGNVAVGNQPQHF. The CDR3 coding sequence is TGTGCCAGCAGCTTAGGTAATGTGGCGGTTGGCAATCAGCCCCAGCATTTT.

The V and J genes are TRBV12-3 or TRBV12-4 and TRBJ2-7; possible D gene TRBD2, 7 bases. The CDR3 sequence is 15 residues long. V was pared by 4 bases and J by 2 bases, with 15 bases between. CDR3 in amino acids: CASSSPGGRAYEQYF. The CDR3 nucleotides are TGTGCCAGCAGTTCCCCGGGGGGCAGGGCCTACGAGCAGTACTTC.

The genes are TRBV10-2 and TRBJ2-3; the match to TRBD2 covers 9 bases. In germline, CDR1 is WSHSY, CDR2 SAAADI. V gave up 7 bases and J gave up 4 bases; unmatched junction bases: 6. The CDR3 extends over 14 amino acids. CDR3 DNA: TGCGCCAGCACCTTGACTAGCGGAGCAGATACGCAGTATTTT. This sequence encodes CASTLTSGADTQYF.

The V gene is TRBV12-3 or TRBV12-4, the J gene TRBJ1-2; possible D gene TRBD1, 5 bases. This CDR3 spans 14 amino acids. V was clipped by 7 bases and J by 4 bases, with 16 bases between them. The CDR3 reads CASTTGTGGYGYTF. The DNA of the CDR3 is TGTGCCAGCACAACCGGGACGGGGGGCTATGGCTACACCTTC.

The chain recombines TRBV20-1 with TRBJ2-1, with a weak D call TRBD2 (6 bases). The CDR3 is 12 amino acids. The germline V gene has CDR1 DFQATT and CDR2 SNEGSKA (reference sequence). The V end lost 8 bases, the J end lost 8 bases, and 16 bases lay between the germline ends. DNA for the CDR3: TGCAGTCCTCATCTAGCGATCTATGAGCAGTTCTTC. Amino acid sequence: CSPHLAIYEQFF.

A word on this clonotype: A read error may explain this, as a much larger clone is one base away. The chain uses TRBV6-6 and TRBJ1-2; possible D gene TRBD1, 6 bases. The germline gives CDR1 MNHNY, CDR2 SVGAGI (reference sequence). The CDR3 runs to 13 residues. With 6 bases removed from V and 3 bases from J, the gap between germline ends came to 11 bases. CDR3 sequence (DNA): TGTGCCAGCAGCTTCGACAGGCACTATGGCTACACCTTC. It encodes CASSFDRHYGYTF.

This clonotype was counted between two and nine times. The V call is TRBV5-1, the J call TRBJ2-3; D unresolved. Germline loops: CDR1 SGHRS, CDR2 YFSETQ. The length of the CDR3 is 15 residues. The ends were cut back, 1 base at V and 2 bases at J, with 11 bases in the middle. DNA for the CDR3: TGCGCCAGCAGCTTGTCAGGTTCCACCACAGATACGCAGTATTTT. Encoded protein: CASSLSGSTTDTQYF.

The rearrangement joins TRBV7-8 to TRBJ2-1, with a tentative D call TRBD1 (6 bases). The length of the CDR3 is 13 residues. Germline assignment: CDR1 SGHVS and CDR2 FQNEAQ. V shed 6 bases and J shed 8 bases, with 14 bases lying between them. CDR3 bases: TGTGCCAGCAGGCAGGTTGGGGGCTATGAGCAGTTCTTC. As protein: CASRQVGGYEQFF.

This clonotype occurred a few times. The chain recombines TRBV15 with TRBJ1-5; D might be TRBD1 (6 bases). From germline, CDR1 is LNHNV and CDR2 YYDKDF (reference sequence). V dropped 10 bases and J dropped 4 bases, with 23 bases sitting between them. CDR3 length: 16 residues. The CDR3 spells CAIAAGDHPRNQPQHF. The CDR3 DNA reads as TGTGCCATAGCTGCAGGGGACCACCCCCGGAATCAGCCCCAGCATTTT. Together with reference TRBV15 and TRBJ1-5, the CDR3 gives the full variable domain: DAMVIQNPRYQVTQFGKPVTLSCSQTLNHNVMYWYQQKSSQAPKLLFHYYDKDFNNEADTPDNFQSRRPNTSFCFLDIRSPGLGDTAMYLCAIAAGDHPRNQPQHFGDGTRLSIL.

There are a few counts of this clonotype. V gene TRBV28 combines with J gene TRBJ2-2; D is unresolved. The CDR3 covers 15 residues. Trimming stripped 6 bases from V and 0 bases from J, with 11 bases between. Germline CDR1 reads MDHEN; CDR2 reads SYDVKM. The CDR3 sequence is CASSGWTANTGELFF. Written as DNA, the CDR3 is TGTGCCAGCAGCGGGTGGACGGCGAACACCGGGGAGCTGTTTTTT.

This clonotype was seen more than once but under ten times. The rearrangement uses TRBV15 and TRBJ2-3; maybe TRBD2 (6 bases). In germline, CDR1 is LNHNV, CDR2 YYDKDF (reference sequence). V was pared by 0 bases and J by 4 bases, with 8 bases between. The CDR3 is 14 residues long. The CDR3 nucleotides read TGTGCCACCAGCAGAGATCTAGCGTCAGATACGCAGTATTTT. This sequence encodes CATSRDLASDTQYF.

About this clonotype: The junction does not match germline at one end; this may be a read error. V gene TRBV5-1 combines with J gene TRBJ2-3; 9 nucleotides agree with TRBD2. The V gene's germline CDR1 is SGHRS and CDR2 YFSETQ. The CDR3 contains 13 residues. CDR3 DNA: TGCGCCACCAGCCCTAGCGGGAAGGATACGCAGTATTTT. Protein sequence: CATSPSGKDTQYF.

The CDR3 bases are TGTGCCAGCACCCTGAGGGGGGACGAGCAGTTCTTC. It encodes CASTLRGDEQFF. This sequence joins TRBV12-3 or TRBV12-4 and TRBJ2-1; D could derive from TRBD1 or TRBD2 (6 bases each). The V gene lost 7 bases and the J gene lost 10 bases, with 14 bases spanning the gap. The CDR3 length is 12 residues.

The genes are TRBV5-6 and TRBJ2-5, with TRBD2 matching 11 bases. The CDR3 loop spans 14 amino acids. From germline, CDR1 is SGHDT and CDR2 YYEEEE. V lost 4 bases, J lost 3 bases, and 2 bases stayed unmatched. DNA of the CDR3: TGTGCCAGCAGCGTGACTAGCGGGAAAGAGACCCAGTACTTC. This gives the protein CASSVTSGKETQYF.

J is TRBJ1-5 and V is TRBV6-7, with D possibly TRBD1 on 6 matching bases. TRBV6-7 is recorded as an ORF, its role being uncertain. V shed 7 bases and J shed 1 base, with 11 bases lying between them. CDR3 length equals 14 residues. In DNA form, the CDR3 reads TGTGCCAGCACCGAGGGGGGGAGCAATCAGCCCCAGCATTTT. This encodes CASTEGGSNQPQHF.

This clonotype was observed a handful of times. The rearrangement uses TRBV20-1 and TRBJ2-1, with 8 nucleotides matching TRBD2. With V trimmed by 7 bases and J by 6 bases, 11 bases remained unmatched. Germline assignment: CDR1 DFQATT and CDR2 SNEGSKA (reference sequence). The CDR3 has 14 residues. CDR3 bases: TGCAGTGTCCCCGGGGGGGGGAGCATCAATGAGCAGTTCTTC. Residues: CSVPGGGSINEQFF.